These T cell receptor beta chains were read from a single sample in a study of response to subunit inactivated influenza vaccine. TCRdb called the RT-PCR reads again in MiXCR, with one record for every CDR3 protein. Seen here are 450,000 to 600,000 distinct CDR3 sequences, approximately 7.7% observed once, and the top ten hold over 10%. Source: PBMCs from blood, taken less than 25 months after vaccination. The receptors here all came from a man between 50 and 70 years old who received an inactivated influenza vaccine. The CDR3 runs from the conserved cysteine through the conserved F or W. The order of the fields is J gene, D gene, CDR3 length, clone size, V gene, CDR3 DNA, CDR3 protein. The D gene is left open where the match is weak. The size of a clone is reported for some rows only, either as once, few or many, or as a class for expanded clones.

J gene: TRBJ2-3; D gene: NA; CDR3 length: 14; clone size: many; V gene: TRBV7-2; CDR3 DNA: TGTGCCAGCAGCCCCCCGCCTATCACAGATACGCAGTATTTT; CDR3 protein: CASSPPPITDTQYF
J gene: TRBJ1-5; D gene: TRBD1; CDR3 length: 13; clone size: many; V gene: TRBV5-1; CDR3 DNA: TGCGCCAGCAGCCTGACAGGGGGCGGGCCCCAGCATTTT; CDR3 protein: CASSLTGGGPQHF
J gene: TRBJ2-1; D gene: TRBD2; CDR3 length: 15; clone size: NA; V gene: TRBV5-6; CDR3 DNA: TGTGCCAGCAGCCCCGTTAGCGGGGTCGGCAATGAGCAGTTCTTC; CDR3 protein: CASSPVSGVGNEQFF
J gene: TRBJ2-3; D gene: NA; CDR3 length: 13; clone size: few; V gene: TRBV10-1; CDR3 DNA: TGCGCCAGCAGTGACAGGGGACGGGATACGCAGTATTTT; CDR3 protein: CASSDRGRDTQYF
J gene: TRBJ1-2; D gene: NA; CDR3 length: 15; clone size: few; V gene: TRBV18; CDR3 DNA: TGTGCCAGCTCACCAGGGGCTACTACTAACTATGGCTACACCTTC; CDR3 protein: CASSPGATTNYGYTF
J gene: TRBJ2-3; D gene: TRBD2; CDR3 length: 16; clone size: few; V gene: TRBV5-1; CDR3 DNA: TGCGCCAGCAGCCCACGTAGCGGGTTAAGCACAGATACGCAGTATTTT; CDR3 protein: CASSPRSGLSTDTQYF
J gene: TRBJ1-1; D gene: NA; CDR3 length: 15; clone size: few; V gene: TRBV5-1; CDR3 DNA: TGCGCCAGCAGCTTGACGGGGGGCCAGAACACTGAAGCTTTCTTT; CDR3 protein: CASSLTGGQNTEAFF
J gene: TRBJ2-5; D gene: TRBD2; CDR3 length: 16; clone size: many; V gene: TRBV28; CDR3 DNA: TGTGCCAGCAGTTTAAGGAGGCGGGAGGGCCGAGAGACCCAGTACTTC; CDR3 protein: CASSLRRREGRETQYF
J gene: TRBJ2-7; D gene: NA; CDR3 length: 12; clone size: many; V gene: TRBV10-3; CDR3 DNA: TGTGCCATCAGGGACACGTCCTACGAGCAGTACTTC; CDR3 protein: CAIRDTSYEQYF
J gene: TRBJ1-1; D gene: TRBD1; CDR3 length: 14; clone size: few; V gene: TRBV7-2; CDR3 DNA: TGTGCCAGCAGCCCGCAGGGGGCAGGAACTGAAGCTTTCTTT; CDR3 protein: CASSPQGAGTEAFF
J gene: TRBJ2-5; D gene: NA; CDR3 length: 12; clone size: many; V gene: TRBV29-1; CDR3 DNA: TGCAGCGTTCATTCAGGGGACAAGACCCAGTACTTC; CDR3 protein: CSVHSGDKTQYF
J gene: TRBJ2-5; D gene: NA; CDR3 length: 13; clone size: few; V gene: TRBV2; CDR3 DNA: TGTGCCAGCAGTGTAGGCGGTAAAGAGACCCAGTACTTC; CDR3 protein: CASSVGGKETQYF
J gene: TRBJ2-5; D gene: TRBD1; CDR3 length: 14; clone size: few; V gene: TRBV20-1; CDR3 DNA: TGCAGTGCTAGAAAGACAGGGGGAGTGGAGACCCAGTACTTC; CDR3 protein: CSARKTGGVETQYF
J gene: TRBJ2-2; D gene: NA; CDR3 length: 14; clone size: NA; V gene: TRBV7-9; CDR3 DNA: TGTGCCAGCAGCTCCAATACTAGTGCCGGGGAGCTGTTTTTT; CDR3 protein: CASSSNTSAGELFF
J gene: TRBJ2-3; D gene: TRBD2; CDR3 length: 14; clone size: NA; V gene: TRBV20-1; CDR3 DNA: TGCAGTACCCGCCCCGGACTAGCGATAGATACGCAGTATTTT; CDR3 protein: CSTRPGLAIDTQYF
J gene: TRBJ1-5; D gene: NA; CDR3 length: 13; clone size: many; V gene: TRBV28; CDR3 DNA: TGTGCCAGCAGTCCTGATAGCAATCAGCCCCAGCATTTT; CDR3 protein: CASSPDSNQPQHF
J gene: TRBJ1-1; D gene: NA; CDR3 length: 15; clone size: NA; V gene: TRBV5-1; CDR3 DNA: TGCGCCTCTCGACCTCTCGACAACAGGAACACTGAAGCTTTCTTT; CDR3 protein: CASRPLDNRNTEAFF
J gene: TRBJ2-3; D gene: NA; CDR3 length: 16; clone size: NA; V gene: TRBV20-1; CDR3 DNA: TGCAGTGCTAGAGCCGTCCGACTTAGTCAGACAGATACGCAGTATTTT; CDR3 protein: CSARAVRLSQTDTQYF
J gene: TRBJ2-2; D gene: TRBD2; CDR3 length: 16; clone size: NA; V gene: TRBV10-3; CDR3 DNA: TGTGCCATCAGAGCGCAGGGACTAGCGGACACCGGGGAGCTGTTTTTT; CDR3 protein: CAIRAQGLADTGELFF
J gene: TRBJ1-5; D gene: TRBD1; CDR3 length: 15; clone size: many; V gene: TRBV5-1; CDR3 DNA: TGCGCCAGCAGCTGGACGGGACAGAACAATCAGCCCCAGCATTTT; CDR3 protein: CASSWTGQNNQPQHF
J gene: TRBJ1-5; D gene: TRBD1; CDR3 length: 15; clone size: many; V gene: TRBV10-2; CDR3 DNA: TGCGCCAGCAGTGTGTCCAGGGGGATCGGTCAGCCCCAGCATTTT; CDR3 protein: CASSVSRGIGQPQHF
J gene: TRBJ2-1; D gene: TRBD1; CDR3 length: 13; clone size: few; V gene: TRBV6-1; CDR3 DNA: TGTGCCAGCAGGGGACAGGGGGTTCATGAGCAGTTCTTC; CDR3 protein: CASRGQGVHEQFF
J gene: TRBJ2-7; D gene: NA; CDR3 length: 12; clone size: NA; V gene: TRBV24-1; CDR3 DNA: TGTGCCACCAGTGACTCGACTGGAGAGCAGTACTTC; CDR3 protein: CATSDSTGEQYF
J gene: TRBJ1-2; D gene: TRBD1; CDR3 length: 13; clone size: many; V gene: TRBV20-1; CDR3 DNA: TGCAGTGCTATGGACAGGAAAAACTATGGCTACACCTTC; CDR3 protein: CSAMDRKNYGYTF
J gene: TRBJ2-7; D gene: TRBD1; CDR3 length: 14; clone size: many; V gene: TRBV27; CDR3 DNA: TGTGCCAGCAGTTTAAGGGGACAGAACCACGAGCAGTACTTC; CDR3 protein: CASSLRGQNHEQYF
J gene: TRBJ2-5; D gene: TRBD1; CDR3 length: 15; clone size: many; V gene: TRBV20-1; CDR3 DNA: TGCAGTGCTAGAGATTGGGGACAGGGAGAAGAGACCCAGTACTTC; CDR3 protein: CSARDWGQGEETQYF
J gene: TRBJ2-7; D gene: TRBD1; CDR3 length: 15; clone size: NA; V gene: TRBV27; CDR3 DNA: TGTGCCAGCAGTTTAATTTGGACAGGGGGCAAGAAGCAGTACTTC; CDR3 protein: CASSLIWTGGKKQYF
J gene: TRBJ2-7; D gene: TRBD2; CDR3 length: 14; clone size: few; V gene: TRBV20-1; CDR3 DNA: TGCAGTGCTAGGACTAGCGACCTTTCCTACGAGCAGTACTTC; CDR3 protein: CSARTSDLSYEQYF
J gene: TRBJ2-2; D gene: TRBD1; CDR3 length: 16; clone size: few; V gene: TRBV29-1; CDR3 DNA: TGCAGCGTTGTGTTATTGGACAGGGTACACACCGGGGAGCTGTTTTTT; CDR3 protein: CSVVLLDRVHTGELFF
J gene: TRBJ1-1; D gene: NA; CDR3 length: 15; clone size: NA; V gene: TRBV10-3; CDR3 DNA: TGTGCCATCAGTGAGGGGCGGGAGGCGAACACTGAAGCTTTCTTT; CDR3 protein: CAISEGREANTEAFF
J gene: TRBJ1-5; D gene: TRBD1; CDR3 length: 17; clone size: many; V gene: TRBV19; CDR3 DNA: TGTGCCAGTAGACCGGACAGGGGGGCTTATAGCAATCAGCCCCAGCATTTT; CDR3 protein: CASRPDRGAYSNQPQHF